The present entry profiles one T cell receptor (beta chain) with its context. There is no known antigen for this receptor. No base quality information exists; no much larger clone differs at one position. The term cord blood was obtained from five elective full-term cesarean deliveries at roughly 37-41 weeks of gestation that occurred without labor or rupture of membranes. Exclusion from the study was applied to pregnancies with fetal demise, active maternal HSV infection or known maternal HIV infection. A FACSAria III cell sorter was used to sort live, Annexin V-negative naive CD8+ T cells (CD3+CD8+CD45RA+CCR7+). Each sample yielded roughly 20,000 to 100,000 sorted naive CD8+ T cells. Preassembled standardized sampling kits were used to collect mixed venous-arterial cord blood. Cord blood was kept at room temperature and processed within 4 hours of collection. Mononuclear cells were isolated from diluted blood by Ficoll-Paque density gradient centrifugation. Mononuclear cells were cryopreserved in about 10% DMSO with roughly 90% FBS and stored long term at -150°C before sorting. Annexin V and antibodies against CD3, CD8, CCR7 and CD45RA were used to stain the thawed cells. The DNeasy Blood and Tissue Kit was used to extract genomic DNA from snap-frozen pellets of sorted cells.

The data belong to a study of naive CD8 T cells in extremely preterm neonates (dated by TCRdb to the late 2010s). With regard to the full study: The study compared the TCRbeta CDR3 repertoires of sorted naive CD8+ T cells among four age groups: extremely preterm neonates, term neonates, young children and adults. Overall study results and their limits: Preterm neonates shared more CDR3 nucleotide sequences (approximately 2.7%) than term neonates (roughly 0.4%), young children (roughly 0.03%) and adults (about 0.01%). To track T cell development within individuals, the authors urged prospective longitudinal studies of preterm and term neonates. Significantly lower iChao1 richness than in all other age groups (p < 0.05) and an even clone distribution were observed in preterm neonates, indicating a less rich repertoire. Among the limitations the authors pointed out were a small sample size and productive template counts that varied across preterm samples. Compared with the older groups, preterm CDR3s were shorter and closer to germline, carrying fewer N additions and showing less junctional trimming.

The germline V gene (reference sequence) sets CDR1 to GTSNPN and CDR2 to SVGIG. V is pruned by 1 base and J by 10 bases, leaving 5 bases of the junction without a gene match. From the cysteine up to the phenylalanine, the CDR3 has a length of 14 residues. The entry retains the CDR3 DNA only, 42 bases that are in frame from base 1. A two-step, bias-controlled multiplex PCR was used to amplify TCRbeta CDR3 regions from genomic DNA. The multiplex PCR used primers specific for every TRBV and TRBJ gene segment. The immunoSEQ Assay was used to generate TCRbeta repertoire data. The authors' analysis ran thus. To merge closely related sequences, reads went through filtering and clustering using a relative-frequency ratio and a modified nearest-neighbor algorithm. IMGT annotation was followed for the assignment of V, D and J genes to CDR3 sequences. Template counts were quantified against synthetic TCR CDR3 analog sequences and normalized for PCR amplification bias. Only unique productive sequences, that is, in-frame CDR3 sequences lacking stop codons, were included in the analyses. The immunoSEQ Analyzer software was used to calculate clonality, defined as 1 minus Pielou's evenness, and iChao1 richness. JMP was used for statistical testing, with Student's t-test or a non-parametric test applied depending on Shapiro-Wilk normality results. Not all clones reach the TCRdb copy of this immuneACCESS table, which keeps in-frame sequences only. Checked studies attribute under half of the gap to unresolved V genes and leave the rest unexplained. V, J and clone size are those of that table, while D and trimming were read from the DNA. This sample is represented by a few thousand clones; about 97% of them were singletons. The ten largest make up around 0.5% of the sample.

The chain employs TRBV30 and TRBJ1-6, with 9 bases matching TRBD1. Sequencing was done on a sample of naive CD8+ T cells from cord blood. The sequence derives from a newborn in good health. The CDR3 region: CAWSGGQGGSPLHF. The DNA is TGTGCCTGGAGTGGGGGACAGGGAGGCTCACCCCTCCACTTT.